This is a list of T cell receptor beta chains from one sample in a study of T-cell reconstitution after alpha-beta-depleted transplantation in children. TCRdb recomputed calls from the PCR reads with MiXCR, one row per CDR3 protein. The sample holds 420,000 or so distinct CDR3 sequences, about 11% seen once. The starting material was PBMCs from the stem cell graft donor, obtained from the stem cell graft. The receptors shown here come from a human donor who donated a stem cell graft to a child with acute myeloid leukemia. Each CDR3 is given with its conserved first and last residue. D genes are given only for firm matches. Size is stated for part of the rows, as once, few or many counts, or as a class when the clone is expanded.

>.|17|.|TRBV18|TRBJ2-6
TGTGCCAGCTCACCTGAGGCAGGGTTCACTGGGGCCAACGTCCTGACTTTC
CASSPEAGFTGANVLTF
>.|12|many|TRBV20-1|TRBJ2-1
TGCAGTGGGGGGAGTGACTACAATGAGCAGTTCTTC
CSGGSDYNEQFF
>.|11|.|TRBV7-9|TRBJ2-1
TGTGCCAGCAGCTTTAACTATGAGCAGTTCTTC
CASSFNYEQFF
>.|13|many|TRBV7-9|TRBJ2-1
TGTGCCAGCTCCCCCGGCGGGCGGAATGAGCAGTTCTTC
CASSPGGRNEQFF
>.|13|many|TRBV5-1|TRBJ1-1
TGCGCCAGCAGCTTGGGGGGGAGGCCTGAAGCTTTCTTT
CASSLGGRPEAFF
>.|16|many|TRBV4-1|TRBJ2-2
TGCGCCAGCAGCCAAGTCCCCGGGACGGGCACCGGGGAGCTGTTTTTT
CASSQVPGTGTGELFF
>.|14|few|TRBV6-1|TRBJ1-5
TGTGCCAGCAGTGAAACGTCAGCACCTCGGCCCCAGCATTTT
CASSETSAPRPQHF
>.|15|.|TRBV5-6|TRBJ1-6
TGTGCCAGCAGCCTGGGGCGGCGGTATAATTCACCCCTCCACTTT
CASSLGRRYNSPLHF
>.|16|.|TRBV4-1|TRBJ1-4
TGCGCCAGCAGCCAAGGTCCGCAGTCAACTAATGAAAAACTGTTTTTT
CASSQGPQSTNEKLFF
>.|15|few|TRBV7-2|TRBJ1-3
TGTGCCAGCAGCTTACTAGGGGCGGATGGAAACACCATATATTTT
CASSLLGADGNTIYF
>.|15|few|TRBV20-1|TRBJ2-1
TGCAGTGCTAGGAGGGGGGCCTCCTCCTACAATGAGCAGTTCTTC
CSARRGASSYNEQFF
>.|15|many|TRBV25-1|TRBJ1-3
TGTGCCAGCAGTGATACTAGCACCTCTGGAAACACCATATATTTT
CASSDTSTSGNTIYF
>.|14|.|TRBV5-1|TRBJ1-5
TGCGCCAGCAGCCTAGGGGGTTACAATCAGCCCCAGCATTTT
CASSLGGYNQPQHF
>.|12|.|TRBV6-6|TRBJ2-1
TGTGCCAGCACGGCAGGGTCCGATGAGCAGTTCTTC
CASTAGSDEQFF
>TRBD2|16|few|TRBV7-6|TRBJ2-2
TGTGCCAGCAGCTTAGGACTAGCAACGGTCACCGGGGAGCTGTTTTTT
CASSLGLATVTGELFF
>TRBD1|15|few|TRBV5-6|TRBJ2-5
TGTGCCACCTCCCCCGGGACAGGGGGCAGAGAGACCCAGTACTTC
CATSPGTGGRETQYF
>TRBD2|15|few|TRBV29-1|TRBJ2-1
TGCAGCGCCGATGGACTAGCGGGGGCCGGGAATGAGCAGTTCTTC
CSADGLAGAGNEQFF
>.|12|.|TRBV20-1|TRBJ1-2
TGCAGTGCTAGAGACACTAATGGGGGCTACACCTTC
CSARDTNGGYTF
>.|13|few|TRBV9|TRBJ1-2
TGTGCCAGCAGCGTTTCCGATTACTATGGCTACACCTTC
CASSVSDYYGYTF
>TRBD2|17|.|TRBV4-2|TRBJ2-1
TGTGCCAGCAGCCAAGATCTTGACGGGAGGGGCTACAATGAGCAGTTCTTC
CASSQDLDGRGYNEQFF
>TRBD2|18|few|TRBV10-3|TRBJ2-1
TGTGCCATCAGTGAGTCGAGAGTCCTTAGCGGGGGTCAGGATGAGCAGTTCTTC
CAISESRVLSGGQDEQFF
>TRBD1|15|few|TRBV5-1|TRBJ1-4
TGCGCCAGCAGCTCGACCGGGACAGTGAATGAAAAACTGTTTTTT
CASSSTGTVNEKLFF
>TRBD1|12|many|TRBV29-1|TRBJ1-1
TGCAGCGTTCATCGGGACAGGGCGAGGGTTTTCTTT
CSVHRDRARVFF
>.|12|few|TRBV2|TRBJ2-1
TGTGCCAGCAGCCGGGACCTGGCTATGTCGTTCTTC
CASSRDLAMSFF
>.|14|.|TRBV5-1|TRBJ1-5
TGCGCCAGCAGTATAACAGGGTTAGGCCAGCCCCAGCATTTT
CASSITGLGQPQHF
>.|12|.|TRBV6-1|TRBJ2-5
TGTGCCAGCAGCGTATTCCAAGAGACCCAGTACTTC
CASSVFQETQYF
>.|13|few|TRBV7-8|TRBJ2-5
TGTGCCAGCAGCTTAGAGGGAGGACAGACCCAGTACTTC
CASSLEGGQTQYF
>.|14|many|TRBV29-1|TRBJ2-1
TGCAGCGTTGAACGGGGCAAAGACACGAATGAGCAGTTCTTC
CSVERGKDTNEQFF
>TRBD1|15|many|TRBV5-1|TRBJ1-1
TGCGCCAGCAGCAGAAAGGACAGGGTGGTGACTGAAGCTTTCTTT
CASSRKDRVVTEAFF
>.|15|many|TRBV5-5|TRBJ2-5
TGTGCCAGCAGTCCCATATTCAGGGGCCGGGAGACCCAGTACTTC
CASSPIFRGRETQYF
>TRBD2|14|.|TRBV6-2/TRBV6-3|TRBJ2-3
TGTGCCAGCAGTCCGGGAGGGGAGTCAGATACGCAGTATTTT
CASSPGGESDTQYF
>.|14|few|TRBV4-2|TRBJ2-1
TGTGCCAGCCGCGGAGCTAGCGTTCACAATGAGCAGTTCTTC
CASRGASVHNEQFF
>TRBD2|15|many|TRBV10-2|TRBJ2-4
TGCGCCAGCAGCCCGACTAGCGGGAGGGGAATCATTCAGTACTTC
CASSPTSGRGIIQYF
>TRBD2|14|few|TRBV12-3/TRBV12-4|TRBJ2-5
TGTGCCAGCAGTTTCAGCGGGGGGCTGGAGACCCAGTACTTC
CASSFSGGLETQYF
>TRBD1|14|.|TRBV6-5|TRBJ2-4
TGTGCCAGCAGTCACCACAGGGGGCAGGACAGTCAGTACTTC
CASSHHRGQDSQYF
>.|15|.|TRBV7-2|TRBJ1-3
TGTGCCAGCAGCTTAGCGTATGGGAATGGAAACACCATATATTTT
CASSLAYGNGNTIYF
>TRBD2|16|.|TRBV6-1|TRBJ2-7
TGTGCCAGCATACCTTCAGGCGGGGGGTTCTCGGGCGAGCAGTACTTC
CASIPSGGGFSGEQYF
>.|15|.|TRBV4-1|TRBJ2-5
TGCGCCAGCAGCCCTGAACCTGGCGGCCGTGGGACCCAGTACTTC
CASSPEPGGRGTQYF
>TRBD1|14|few|TRBV4-1|TRBJ1-4
TGCGCCAGCAGCAGACAGGGGGCATTCGAAAAACTGTTTTTT
CASSRQGAFEKLFF